These 26 T cell receptor beta chains were all obtained from the same sample, sequenced in a study of Graves' ophthalmopathy and Graves' hyperthyroidism. RNA transcripts served as template for amplifying TCR beta CDR3 sequences. After a first-round RT-PCR with HTBI primers, a second-round multiplex PCR was run. One entry per CDR3 protein, called by TCRdb with MiXCR from the multiplex PCR reads. The sample records a few hundred thousand distinct CDR3 sequences, 15% being singletons. The specimen sequenced was peripheral blood. The origin of the receptors is a woman aged 18-29 years with stable Graves' hyperthyroidism.

The chain recombines TRBV6-1 with TRBJ2-7; 12 bases agree with TRBD2. The ends lost 6 bases at V and 5 bases at J; junction bases unmatched: 11. CDR1 is MNHNS and CDR2 is SASEGT in the germline V gene. CDR3 size: 16 residues. CDR3 region: CASRNLAGGPLDEQYF. Written as DNA, the CDR3 is TGTGCCAGCAGAAACCTAGCGGGAGGGCCTTTGGACGAGCAGTACTTC.

Details on this clonotype: Given a much more abundant clone one base away, this may be a read error. The rearrangement joins TRBV19 to TRBJ1-5; D gene ambiguous. This CDR3 spans 13 amino acids. Germline-derived CDR1 and CDR2 are LNHDA and SQIVND (reference sequence). CDR3 nucleotide sequence: TGTGTCAGTAGTATATTGGGTCCTCCGCCCCAGCATTTT. Translated: CVSSILGPPPQHF.

This clonotype was seen a few times. V gene TRBV29-1 combines with J gene TRBJ2-2; the D gene is possibly TRBD1 (5 bases). Deletions cut 3 bases from V and 6 bases from J, with 14 bases between. The germline V gene has CDR1 SQVTM and CDR2 ANQGSEA. The CDR3 spans 14 residues. CDR3 loop: CSVDQGGWPGELFF. The CDR3 region has the DNA TGCAGCGTTGATCAGGGTGGCTGGCCCGGGGAGCTGTTTTTT.

At least ten counts were recorded for this clonotype. This chain links TRBV19 with TRBJ1-1, with D perhaps matching TRBD1 (5 bases). The CDR3 consists of 15 residues. Germline V CDR1 and CDR2: LNHDA, SQIVND (reference sequence). The V and J ends lost 7 bases and 3 bases respectively, with 18 bases between them. CDR3 protein: CASIPSGGDDTEAFF. Written as DNA, the CDR3 is TGTGCCAGTATTCCCAGTGGAGGGGACGACACTGAAGCTTTCTTT.

This clonotype was recorded at least ten times. The chain recombines TRBV20-1 with TRBJ2-7; D ambiguous. Germline lookup yields CDR1 DFQATT and CDR2 SNEGSKA (reference sequence). V lost 6 bases and J 9 bases, leaving 15 bases between the germline ends. There are 11 residues in the CDR3. DNA for the CDR3: TGCAGTGCCGCACGGGCTGAAGGGCAGTACTTC. Translated: CSAARAEGQYF.

This clonotype was seen a handful of times. The rearrangement links TRBV27 to TRBJ1-1, with 7 nucleotides matching TRBD1. This CDR3 is built from 15 residues. The germline CDR1 and CDR2 sequences are MNHEY and SMNVEV (reference sequence). With 3 bases clipped from V and 5 bases from J, the junction kept 9 bases outside the gene matches. The CDR3 spells CASSFRGTVNTEAFF. CDR3 sequence (DNA): TGTGCCAGCAGTTTCCGCGGGACAGTTAATACTGAAGCTTTCTTT.

Ten or more counts support this clonotype. The rearrangement uses TRBV12-3 or TRBV12-4 and TRBJ2-7; 8 nucleotides agree with TRBD2. V trimming: 6 bases; J trimming: 9 bases; junction bases outside the gene matches: 10. CDR3 length equals 13 residues. Written as DNA, the CDR3 is TGTGCCAGCAGCCGAGGGACTAGGAATGTGCAGTACTTC. This gives the protein CASSRGTRNVQYF.

This chain uses TRBV24-1 with TRBJ2-5; no reliable D call. Trimming took off 9 bases at V and 2 bases at J, with 12 bases between the two ends. CDR3 size: 13 residues. Germline CDR1 KGHDR, CDR2 SFDVKD. CDR3 sequence (DNA): TGTGCCACCCCTCCCGGCCAACAAGAGACCCAGTACTTC. It encodes CATPPGQQETQYF.

At least ten counts were recorded for this clonotype. J is TRBJ2-6 and V is TRBV6-1; maybe TRBD1 (6 bases). Trimming shortened V by 4 bases and J by 0 bases, and 16 bases separated the two germline ends. This CDR3 comprises 18 residues. Germline V gene lookup returns CDR1 MNHNS and CDR2 SASEGT. The CDR3 DNA follows: TGTGCCAGCAGTGGTCTCAAACAGGGCCGCTCTGGGGCCAACGTCCTGACTTTC. Residues: CASSGLKQGRSGANVLTF.

The genes are TRBV12-3 or TRBV12-4 and TRBJ1-2; TRBD1 agrees at 10 bases. This CDR3 contains 15 residues. The ends lost 6 bases at V and 8 bases at J; junction bases unmatched: 12. CDR3 protein: CASSPTGGTGVGYTF. The CDR3 bases are TGTGCCAGCAGCCCAACCGGGGGGACAGGGGTCGGCTACACCTTC.

This clonotype was detected ten times or more. The rearrangement uses TRBV6-1 and TRBJ1-1; unclear D gene. The V end was cut by 0 bases, the J end by 6 bases, with 14 bases between. This CDR3 has 15 residues. Germline assignment: CDR1 MNHNS and CDR2 SASEGT. The CDR3 DNA is TGTGCCAGCAGTGAAGCTCGGGTCGGCGGGCCTGAAGCTTTCTTT. This gives the protein CASSEARVGGPEAFF.

This clonotype was detected a few times. J is TRBJ2-2 and V is TRBV28, with 8 bases aligning to TRBD1. The CDR3 has 15 amino acids. CDR1 is MDHEN, CDR2 SYDVKM, per germline. With V trimmed by 5 bases and J by 4 bases, 6 bases remained unmatched. CDR3 region: CASSPSTGVTGELFF. DNA of the CDR3: TGTGCCAGCAGTCCTTCGACAGGGGTCACCGGGGAGCTGTTTTTT.

V gene TRBV29-1 combines with J gene TRBJ1-5; D unresolved. In germline, CDR1 is SQVTM, CDR2 ANQGSEA. The CDR3 sequence is 13 residues long. Trimming took 4 bases from V and 4 from J, leaving 11 bases between them. The CDR3 protein is CSVGADVNQPQHF. CDR3 DNA: TGCAGCGTTGGGGCGGACGTTAATCAGCCCCAGCATTTT.

As regards this clonotype: This may be a read error: a much more frequent sequence differs by one nucleotide. This chain uses TRBV12-3 or TRBV12-4 with TRBJ2-5, with 7 positions matching TRBD2. The CDR3 extends over 15 amino acids. V lost 6 bases to trimming and J lost 3 bases; unmatched junction nucleotides: 10. The CDR3 DNA sequence: TGTGCCAGCAGCAAGGCTAGTGGGGGGGAAGAGACCCAGTACTTC. This translates into CASSKASGGEETQYF.

This clonotype was counted many times. The J gene is TRBJ2-2, the V gene TRBV7-8; D is ambiguous. CDR3 length: 14 residues. Germline CDR1 reads SGHVS; CDR2 reads FQNEAQ. Trimming removed 0 bases from V and 4 bases from J, with 6 bases in between. CDR3 coding DNA: TGTGCCAGCAGCTTAGCGACGTCCACCGGGGAGCTGTTTTTT. The encoded protein is CASSLATSTGELFF. The whole variable domain, filled in from reference TRBV7-8 and TRBJ2-2, reads GAGVSQSPRYKVAKRGQDVALRCDPISGHVSLFWYQQALGQGPEFLTYFQNEAQLDKSGLPSDRFFAERPEGSVSTLKIQRTQQEDSAVYLCASSLATSTGELFFGEGSRLTVL.

This clonotype was found many times. The genes are TRBV24-1 and TRBJ1-4, with D perhaps TRBD1 (5 bases). CDR3 length equals 13 residues. The V end was cut by 10 bases, the J end by 7 bases, with 15 bases between. CDR1 is KGHDR, CDR2 SFDVKD, per germline. The DNA for the CDR3 is TGTGCCACGTTTGGGATGGGGGGTGAAAAACTGTTTTTT. The encoded protein is CATFGMGGEKLFF.

This clonotype appeared many times. The V call is TRBV28, the J call TRBJ2-7, with no clear D. V shed 6 bases and J shed 2 bases, with 11 bases lying between them. This CDR3 has 13 amino acids. The germline CDR1 and CDR2 sequences are MDHEN and SYDVKM. The CDR3: CASSTGGTYEQYF. The CDR3 nucleotides read TGTGCCAGCAGCACCGGCGGAACCTACGAGCAGTACTTC.

Concerning this clonotype itself: A much larger clone lies a single base off, so this may be a read error. In this CDR3 the conserved last residue, phenylalanine or tryptophan, is missing, so a read error is likely. J is TRBJ1-1 and V is TRBV6-5; D is uncertain. V lost 2 bases to trimming and J lost 8 bases, with 9 bases between them. This CDR3 comprises 12 residues. The germline V gene has CDR1 MNHEY and CDR2 SVGAGI. The CDR3 DNA reads TGTGCCAGCAGTTACGAGACGGGAGAAGCTTTCGTT. Protein product: CASSYETGEAFV.

Remarks on this clonotype: This may come from a read error, since a much larger clone is one base off. The chain links TRBV7-3 to TRBJ1-1; possibly TRBD1 for D (6 bases). Germline values: CDR1 SGHTA, CDR2 FQGTGA. The CDR3 sequence is 15 residues long. CDR3 region: CASCLGGGQNTEAFF. In DNA form, the CDR3 reads TGTGCCAGCTGCTTAGGCGGGGGACAGAACACTGAAGCTTTCTTT.

The sample holds many counts of this clonotype. The chain couples TRBV6-5 to TRBJ2-5; D possibly matches TRBD1 or TRBD2 (6 bases each). CDR3 size: 15 residues. V was trimmed by 0 bases and J by 4 bases, leaving 12 bases between them. CDR1 MNHEY and CDR2 SVGAGI come from the germline V gene. CDR3 nucleotide sequence: TGTGCCAGCAGTTACTCGACCGGGGGCGCAGAGACCCAGTACTTC. It yields the protein CASSYSTGGAETQYF.

Comments on this clonotype: Being one base from a much bigger clone, this may be a read error. The chain carries TRBV12-3 or TRBV12-4 and TRBJ1-2; D perhaps matches TRBD1 (6 bases). V lost 5 bases, J lost 3 bases, and 10 bases lay in between. The CDR3 spans 13 residues. The CDR3 region has the DNA TGTGCCAGCAGTCTCGACAGGTACTATGGCTACACCTTC. It encodes CASSLDRYYGYTF.

The rearrangement joins TRBV7-9 to TRBJ1-2; no clear D. Trimming took 0 bases from V and 6 from J, leaving 8 bases between them. There are 13 residues in the CDR3. The V gene's germline CDR1 is SEHNR and CDR2 FQNEAQ (reference sequence). CDR3: CASSLASSDGYTF. The CDR3 DNA is TGTGCCAGCAGCTTAGCGTCGTCTGATGGCTACACCTTC.

There are many counts of this clonotype. The chain recombines TRBV11-2 with TRBJ1-2; possible D gene TRBD1, 5 bases. The CDR3 has 12 amino acids. Per germline, CDR1 SGHAT and CDR2 FQNNGV. Trimming took off 1 base at V and 14 bases at J, with 14 bases between the two ends. The CDR3 DNA is TGTGCCAGCAGCTTAGGCGGGCGCGGGGGTACCTTC. As protein: CASSLGGRGGTF.

This clonotype has ten or more counts. This chain connects TRBV6-2 or TRBV6-3 to TRBJ2-7; 9 positions agree with TRBD1. CDR3 length equals 17 residues. Germline V gene data show CDR1 as MNHEY and CDR2 as SVGEGT. The ends lost 6 bases at V and 4 bases at J; junction bases unmatched: 16. In nucleotides, the CDR3 is TGTGCCAGCAGCCCGGGACAGGGATATCGGGAGGATTACGAGCAGTACTTC. It specifies CASSPGQGYREDYEQYF.

A few counts support this clonotype. Relative to the germline gene, one junction end is altered; a read error may explain this. CDR3 residues: CASTSGGADIKYF. DNA for the CDR3: TGTGCCAGCACTAGCGGGGGGGCAGACATTAAGTACTTC. The chain combines TRBV7-2 with TRBJ2-4, with 12 bases fitting TRBD2. The germline gives CDR1 SGHTA, CDR2 FQGNSA. This CDR3 comprises 13 residues.

In this sample, this clonotype turned up many times. The chain links TRBV2 to TRBJ1-1; D gene uncertain. Germline values: CDR1 SNHLY, CDR2 FYNNEI. The CDR3 length is 13 residues. V was cut by 4 bases and J by 5 bases, with 11 bases left in between. CDR3 protein: CASSVFMGTEAFF. The CDR3 coding sequence is TGTGCCAGCAGTGTCTTTATGGGGACTGAAGCTTTCTTT.